This passage covers 30 T cell receptor beta chains from one sample sequenced in a study of cytomegalovirus exposure and HLA in healthy donors. Researchers ran the PCR with 60 Vbeta and 13 Jbeta primers. Profiled with immunoSEQ multiplex PCR; TCRdb holds only in-frame clones, not every one. This sample has about 120,000 clones; about 76% occur once, and the top ten carry more than 10%. Specimen: PBMCs. Receptor source: a woman aged 40 to 55 in good health and CMV-seropositive.

The J gene is TRBJ1-6, the V gene TRBV30; 7 nucleotides line up with TRBD1. Germline-derived CDR1 and CDR2 are GTSNPN and SVGIG (reference sequence). The junction had 9 bases not matched to a gene; V was cut back by 3 bases and J by 10 bases. The CDR3 length is 14 residues. The CDR3 loop reads CAWSRDPGGSPLHF. The CDR3 DNA reads as TGTGCCTGGAGCCGGGACCCAGGGGGATCACCCCTCCACTTT. Full variable domain (rest looked up from reference TRBV30 and TRBJ1-6): SQTIHQWPATLVQPVGSPLSLECTVEGTSNPNLYWYRQAAGRGLQLLFYSVGIGQISSEVPQNLSASRPQDRQFILSSKKLLLSDSGFYLCAWSRDPGGSPLHFGNGTRLTVT.

The V and J genes are TRBV4-1 and TRBJ2-5; 11 bases fit TRBD2. Germline trimming cut 2 bases from V and 2 bases from J; bases unmatched to any gene: 10. Germline V CDR1 and CDR2: MGHRA, YSYEKL. CDR3 length equals 18 residues. In nucleotides, the CDR3 is TGCGCCAGCAGCCAACCCTTCCGGGGGACTAGCGGACAAGAGACCCAGTACTTC. Translated: CASSQPFRGTSGQETQYF.

The rearrangement joins TRBV6-5 to TRBJ2-2, with 8 bases aligning to TRBD2. This CDR3 is 16 amino acids long. Trimming removed 0 bases from V and 1 base from J; junction bases left unmatched: 1. Germline CDR1 MNHEY, CDR2 SVGAGI. The CDR3 nucleotides read TGTGCCAGCAGTTACTCTCGGGGGGGGAACACCGGGGAGCTGTTTTTT. The encoded protein is CASSYSRGGNTGELFF.

The V gene is TRBV10-3, the J gene TRBJ1-2, with TRBD1 as a possible D gene (6 bases). There are 13 residues in the CDR3. CDR1 ENHRY and CDR2 SYGVKD come from the germline V gene. V was cut by 10 bases and J by 8 bases, with 20 bases left in between. CDR3 sequence reads: CATTGPALEGYTF. CDR3 nucleotides: TGTGCCACTACAGGGCCCGCTTTGGAAGGCTACACCTTC.

V usage is TRBV30 and J usage is TRBJ2-7; 7 bases match TRBD1. The ends lost 0 bases at V and 7 bases at J; junction bases unmatched: 6. In germline, CDR1 is GTSNPN, CDR2 SVGIG (reference sequence). This CDR3 has 13 residues. In DNA form, the CDR3 reads TGTGCCTGGAGTGTAGAGGGGGCGAGGGAGCAGTACTTC. It encodes CAWSVEGAREQYF.

V and J are TRBV30 and TRBJ1-5; the match to TRBD1 covers 10 bases. J was trimmed by 4 bases and V by 2 bases; bases with no gene match: 11. This CDR3 region has 17 residues. The germline CDR1 and CDR2 sequences are GTSNPN and SVGIG (reference sequence). The CDR3 bases are TGTGCCTGGAGTTCGAATCTTTGGGACAGGGGTAATCAGCCCCAGCATTTT. It encodes CAWSSNLWDRGNQPQHF.

The chain has TRBV6-1 and TRBJ2-3; the match to TRBD2 covers 11 bases. Unmatched junction bases numbered 7, after V lost 7 bases and J lost 7 bases. Germline loops: CDR1 MNHNS, CDR2 SASEGT. This CDR3 contains 14 residues. In nucleotides, the CDR3 is TGTGCCAGCATAAGACTAGCGGGGTCGAATACGCAGTATTTT. Encoded protein: CASIRLAGSNTQYF.

This clone appeared a single time. The rearrangement uses TRBV21-1 and TRBJ1-6. TRBV21-1 is labeled a pseudogene. CDR3 length: 18 residues. DNA of the CDR3: TGTGCCAGCAGCAAATTGCCCCAGCCGGGACTGATTAATTCACCCCTCCACTTT. Translating gives CASSKLPQPGLINSPLHF.

This clone was detected a few times. V gene TRBV7-2 combines with J gene TRBJ1-1; D is ambiguous. This CDR3 spans 14 amino acids. Looked up from germline, CDR1 is SGHTA and CDR2 is FQGNSA. Trimming cost V 1 base and J 2 bases, with 8 bases left between them. The DNA for the CDR3 is TGTGCCAGCAGCTTAGGCGGCAGTAACACTGAAGCTTTCTTT. It specifies CASSLGGSNTEAFF.

The chain links TRBV11-3 to TRBJ1-1; the D is unclear. Trimming took off 2 bases at V and 0 bases at J, with 4 bases between the two ends. The CDR3 totals 13 residues. CDR1 and CDR2 from the germline V gene are SGHNT and YENEEA. CDR3 amino acids: CASSLQVNTEAFF. The CDR3 DNA reads as TGTGCCAGCAGCTTACAGGTGAACACTGAAGCTTTCTTT.

The chain employs TRBV6-4 and TRBJ1-2, with no clear D. V lost 1 base and J lost 6, with 9 bases in between. The germline V gene has CDR1 MRHNA and CDR2 SNTAGT. The CDR3 contains 13 residues. The CDR3 DNA sequence: TGTGCCAGCAGTGACTGGAGAATAGATGGCTACACCTTC. It yields the protein CASSDWRIDGYTF.

The V gene is TRBV27, the J gene TRBJ2-1, with 8 bases lining up with TRBD2. V trimming: 8 bases; J trimming: 4 bases; junction bases outside the gene matches: 10. This CDR3 is 15 amino acids long. Per the germline V gene, CDR1 is MNHEY and CDR2 is SMNVEV (reference sequence). CDR3 residues: CASLGAGAGYNEQFF. The CDR3 nucleotides are TGTGCCAGCTTAGGAGCGGGGGCCGGGTACAATGAGCAGTTCTTC.

This clone was detected only a few times. The chain employs TRBV5-1 and TRBJ2-2; 8 nucleotides align to TRBD1. CDR3 length equals 13 residues. CDR1 and CDR2 from the germline V gene are SGHRS and YFSETQ. J lost 3 bases, V lost 7 bases, and 2 bases had no gene match. CDR3 nucleotide sequence: TGCGCCAGCGCGACAGGGGACACCGGGGAGCTGTTTTTT. Its translation: CASATGDTGELFF.

The chain is built from TRBV5-6 and TRBJ2-7, with 15 bases lining up with TRBD2. Germline V gene sequence: CDR1 SGHDT, CDR2 YYEEEE. The length of the CDR3 is 17 residues. V lost 3 bases and J lost 0; bases outside the gene matches: 4. The CDR3: CASSWGTSGGSSYEQYF. Here the CDR3 DNA reads TGTGCCAGCAGCTGGGGGACTAGCGGGGGGAGCTCCTACGAGCAGTACTTC.

The V call is TRBV19, the J call TRBJ1-1; perhaps TRBD1 as D (5 bases). Germline CDR1 is LNHDA and CDR2 is SQIVND (reference sequence). V lost 4 bases to trimming and J lost 6 bases, with 12 bases between them. The CDR3 spans 13 residues. Here the CDR3 DNA reads TGTGCCAGTAGTACAGGGCCAAGGGCTGAAGCTTTCTTT. It is translated as CASSTGPRAEAFF.

The rearrangement uses TRBV6-5 and TRBJ1-2, with 7 bases matching TRBD1. Germline V gene data show CDR1 as MNHEY and CDR2 as SVGAGI. The CDR3 loop spans 15 amino acids. V shed 6 bases and J 4 bases; nucleotides not matched to a gene: 11. The CDR3 DNA sequence: TGTGCCAGCAGCCCCCTCCGACAGGGAAGCTATGGCTACACCTTC. Protein sequence: CASSPLRQGSYGYTF.

The chain carries TRBV11-2 and TRBJ2-5, with TRBD2 identical over 11 bases. Germline-derived CDR1 and CDR2 are SGHAT and FQNNGV. The CDR3 runs 15 residues. The trim removed 0 bases at V and 7 bases at J, leaving 4 bases unmatched. The CDR3, as DNA: TGTGCCAGCAGCTTAGATCGCCTAGCGGGGGGGACCCAGTACTTC. Amino acids: CASSLDRLAGGTQYF.

The V gene is TRBV11-2, the J gene TRBJ1-1; 9 bases map to TRBD1. Trimming at V came to 5 bases and at J to 7 bases, leaving 11 bases not matched to a gene. This CDR3 is 15 amino acids long. Germline V gene sequence: CDR1 SGHAT, CDR2 FQNNGV. The CDR3 DNA follows: TGTGCCAGCAGCACCACCGGGACAGGGTTTAATGAAGCTTTCTTT. Amino acids: CASSTTGTGFNEAFF.

The chain carries TRBV6-5 and TRBJ1-1; a possible D gene is TRBD1 (6 bases). CDR3 size: 10 residues. Germline loops: CDR1 MNHEY, CDR2 SVGAGI. V was trimmed by 8 bases and J by 11 bases, leaving 12 bases between them. CDR3 residues: CASGGADAFF. Written as DNA, the CDR3 is TGTGCCAGCGGGGGCGCGGATGCTTTCTTT.

This rearrangement joins TRBV27 to TRBJ2-2; 9 nucleotides agree with TRBD2. The CDR3 has 17 residues. CDR1 MNHEY and CDR2 SMNVEV come from the germline V gene (reference sequence). V dropped 4 bases and J dropped 5; count of bases not matched to a gene: 11. The CDR3 DNA reads TGTGCCAGCAGTTCAGCAAATAGCGGGGGAGATACCGGGGAGCTGTTTTTT. Its translation is CASSSANSGGDTGELFF.

The rearrangement links TRBV5-1 to TRBJ2-3, with 10 nucleotides matching TRBD2. The CDR3 runs 17 residues. The germline gives CDR1 SGHRS, CDR2 YFSETQ. Germline trimming cut 0 bases from V and 0 bases from J; bases unmatched to any gene: 4. DNA of the CDR3: TGCGCCAGCAGCTTGGAACTAGCGGGGCCGAGCACAGATACGCAGTATTTT. Translation gives CASSLELAGPSTDTQYF.

The CDR3 is CASSHGRGVDYGYTF. For the CDR3, the DNA is TGCGCCAGCAGCCACGGCAGGGGCGTGGACTATGGCTACACCTTC. J is TRBJ1-2 and V is TRBV4-1, with D tentatively TRBD1 (6 bases). There are 15 residues in the CDR3. CDR1 and CDR2 from the germline V gene are MGHRA and YSYEKL. V was clipped by 3 bases and J by 3 bases, with 14 bases between them.

The rearrangement uses TRBV6-6 and TRBJ2-3; 7 bases line up with TRBD2. Unmatched junction bases numbered 0, after V lost 6 bases and J lost 0 bases. From germline, CDR1 is MNHNY and CDR2 SVGAGI (reference sequence). This CDR3 is 13 amino acids long. As DNA, the CDR3 is TGTGCCAGCAGCGGGGGGAGCACAGATACGCAGTATTTT. Its translation: CASSGGSTDTQYF.

The V and J genes are TRBV30 and TRBJ2-5; 8 bases line up with TRBD2. The V segment lost 4 bases and the J segment 5 bases; nucleotides outside the gene matches: 9. CDR1 GTSNPN and CDR2 SVGIG come from the germline V gene (reference sequence). This CDR3 spans 14 amino acids. CDR3 DNA sequence: TGTGCCTGGAATGTGGCGGGGGGCCGGGAGACCCAGTACTTC. This gives the protein CAWNVAGGRETQYF.

This chain joins TRBV18 and TRBJ2-7; 9 bases agree with TRBD1. J lost 5 bases, V lost 4 bases, and 9 bases had no gene match. The CDR3 covers 15 residues. Germline V gives CDR1 KGHSH, CDR2 LQKENI. The CDR3 nucleotides read TGTGCCAGCTCACGTTTACAGGGGGCTGGGGACGAGCAGTACTTC. Translating it yields CASSRLQGAGDEQYF. Drawing the rest from reference TRBV18 and TRBJ2-7, the complete variable domain is NAGVMQNPRHLVRRRGQEARLRCSPMKGHSHVYWYRQLPEEGLKFMVYLQKENIIDESGMPKERFSAEFPKEGPSILRIQQVVRGDSAAYFCASSRLQGAGDEQYFGPGTRLTVT.

The chain uses TRBV10-3 and TRBJ1-1; D possibly corresponds to TRBD1 (5 bases). The germline V and J ends were trimmed by 2 bases and 4 bases, with 8 bases remaining between them. The CDR3 is made up of 13 amino acids. Germline-derived CDR1 and CDR2 are ENHRY and SYGVKD. CDR3 nucleotide sequence: TGTGCCATCAGTGAGGGGGGAGGCACTGAAGCTTTCTTT. It yields the protein CAISEGGGTEAFF.

This chain uses TRBV19 with TRBJ1-2; 8 bases map to TRBD1. CDR3 length: 13 residues. V was pared by 4 bases and J by 8 bases, with 6 bases of the junction left unmatched. CDR1 LNHDA and CDR2 SQIVND come from the germline V gene (reference sequence). As DNA, the CDR3 is TGTGCCAGTAGTACAATGACAGGGGTAGGCTACACCTTC. It is translated as CASSTMTGVGYTF.

This clone was detected only a few times. The rearrangement joins TRBV6-6 to TRBJ1-1, with 9 bases that match TRBD1. Germline V gene data show CDR1 as MNHNY and CDR2 as SVGAGI (reference sequence). There are 12 residues in the CDR3. The V gene end was trimmed by 5 bases and the J gene end by 10 bases; junction bases not matched to a gene: 5. In DNA, the CDR3 is TGTGCCAGCAGTCTTAGGACAGGGGTAGCTTTCTTT. Amino acids: CASSLRTGVAFF.

The rearrangement joins TRBV6-5 to TRBJ1-2; 8 bases are a match to TRBD1. This CDR3 has 13 amino acids. In germline, CDR1 is MNHEY, CDR2 SVGAGI. J was trimmed by 8 bases and V by 6 bases; bases with no gene match: 8. In nucleotides, the CDR3 is TGTGCCAGCAGGGTAGACAGGGGTGGAGGCTACACCTTC. Its translation is CASRVDRGGGYTF.

V is TRBV27 and J is TRBJ1-6; the D gene is possibly TRBD1 (5 bases). Trimming pared 2 bases from V and 5 bases from J, leaving 13 bases between. This CDR3 spans 16 amino acids. Germline V gives CDR1 MNHEY, CDR2 SMNVEV (reference sequence). CDR3 DNA sequence: TGTGCCAGCAGTTTACGAAAGACGGACAATAATTCACCCCTCCACTTT. Translation: CASSLRKTDNNSPLHF.